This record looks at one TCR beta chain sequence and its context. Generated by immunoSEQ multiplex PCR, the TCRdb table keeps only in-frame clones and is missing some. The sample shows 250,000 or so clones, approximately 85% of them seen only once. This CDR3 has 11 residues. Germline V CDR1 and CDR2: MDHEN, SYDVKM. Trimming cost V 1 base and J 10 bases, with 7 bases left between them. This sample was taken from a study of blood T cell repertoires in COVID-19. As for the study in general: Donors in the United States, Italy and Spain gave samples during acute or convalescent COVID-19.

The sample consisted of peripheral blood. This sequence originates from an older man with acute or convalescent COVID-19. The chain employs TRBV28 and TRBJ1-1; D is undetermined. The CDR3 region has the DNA TGTGCCAGCAGTTTATCCCTCCGAGCTTTCTTT. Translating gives CASSLSLRAFF.